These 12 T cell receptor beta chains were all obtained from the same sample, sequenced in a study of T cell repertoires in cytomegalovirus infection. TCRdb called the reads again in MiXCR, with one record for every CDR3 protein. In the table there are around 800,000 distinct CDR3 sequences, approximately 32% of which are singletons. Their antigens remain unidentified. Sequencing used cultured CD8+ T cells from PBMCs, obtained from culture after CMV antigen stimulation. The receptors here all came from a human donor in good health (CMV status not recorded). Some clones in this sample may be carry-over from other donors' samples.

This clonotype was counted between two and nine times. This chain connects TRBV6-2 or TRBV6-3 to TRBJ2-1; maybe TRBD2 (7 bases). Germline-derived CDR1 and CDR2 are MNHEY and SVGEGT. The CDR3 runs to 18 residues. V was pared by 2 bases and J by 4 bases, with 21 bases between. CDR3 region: CASSYELFAGAVYNEQFF. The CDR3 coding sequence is TGTGCCAGCAGTTACGAGTTATTCGCGGGGGCCGTATACAATGAGCAGTTCTTC.

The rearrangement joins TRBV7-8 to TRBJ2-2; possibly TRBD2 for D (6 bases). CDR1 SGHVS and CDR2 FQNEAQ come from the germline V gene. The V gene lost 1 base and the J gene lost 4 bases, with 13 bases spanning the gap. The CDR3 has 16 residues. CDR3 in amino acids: CASSLVWDSRTGELFF. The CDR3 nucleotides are TGTGCCAGCAGCTTAGTGTGGGACTCGCGCACCGGGGAGCTGTTTTTT.

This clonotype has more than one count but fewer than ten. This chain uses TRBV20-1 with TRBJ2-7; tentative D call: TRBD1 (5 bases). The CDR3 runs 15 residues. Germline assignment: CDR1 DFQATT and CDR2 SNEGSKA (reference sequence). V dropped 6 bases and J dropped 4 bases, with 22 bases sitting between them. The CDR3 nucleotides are TGCAGTGCCCTAGGTGGTGACAGCTTATTTTACGAGCAGTACTTC. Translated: CSALGGDSLFYEQYF.

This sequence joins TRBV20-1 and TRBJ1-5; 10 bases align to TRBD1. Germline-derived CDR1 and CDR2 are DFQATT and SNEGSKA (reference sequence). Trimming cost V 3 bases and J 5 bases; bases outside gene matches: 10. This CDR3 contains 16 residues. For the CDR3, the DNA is TGCAGTGCTAGGTTAAAGGGACAGGGGACGCATCAGCCCCAGCATTTT. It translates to CSARLKGQGTHQPQHF.

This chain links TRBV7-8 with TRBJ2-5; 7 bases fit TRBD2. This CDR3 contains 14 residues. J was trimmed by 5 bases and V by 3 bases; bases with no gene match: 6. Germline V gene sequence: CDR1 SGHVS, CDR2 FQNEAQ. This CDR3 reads CASSLGGLRETQYF. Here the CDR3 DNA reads TGTGCCAGCAGCTTGGGGGGACTAAGGGAGACCCAGTACTTC.

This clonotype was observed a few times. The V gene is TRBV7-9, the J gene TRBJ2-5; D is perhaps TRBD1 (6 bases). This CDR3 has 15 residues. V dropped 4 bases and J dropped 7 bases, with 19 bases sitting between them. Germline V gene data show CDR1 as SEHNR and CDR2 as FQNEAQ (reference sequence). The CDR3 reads CASSSLQGDMLTQYF. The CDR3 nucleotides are TGTGCCAGCAGCTCTCTACAGGGAGATATGTTGACCCAGTACTTC.

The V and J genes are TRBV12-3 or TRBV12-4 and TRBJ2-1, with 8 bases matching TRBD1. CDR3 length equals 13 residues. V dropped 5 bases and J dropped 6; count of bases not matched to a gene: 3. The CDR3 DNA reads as TGTGCCAGCAGTCCGACAGGGGTCAATGAGCAGTTCTTC. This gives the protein CASSPTGVNEQFF.

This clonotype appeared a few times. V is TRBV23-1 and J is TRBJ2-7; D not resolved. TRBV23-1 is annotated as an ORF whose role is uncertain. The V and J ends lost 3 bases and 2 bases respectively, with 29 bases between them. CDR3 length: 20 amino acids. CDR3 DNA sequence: TGCGCCAGCAGTCACCCGGCAAACCCCCGACCTATAAGGAGTACCTACGAGCAGTACTTC. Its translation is CASSHPANPRPIRSTYEQYF.

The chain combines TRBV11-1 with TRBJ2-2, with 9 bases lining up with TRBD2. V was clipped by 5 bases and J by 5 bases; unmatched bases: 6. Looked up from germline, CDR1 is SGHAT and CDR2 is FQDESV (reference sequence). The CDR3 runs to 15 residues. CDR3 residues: CASSPRLAETGELFF. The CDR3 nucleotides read TGTGCCAGCAGCCCACGACTAGCGGAGACCGGGGAGCTGTTTTTT.

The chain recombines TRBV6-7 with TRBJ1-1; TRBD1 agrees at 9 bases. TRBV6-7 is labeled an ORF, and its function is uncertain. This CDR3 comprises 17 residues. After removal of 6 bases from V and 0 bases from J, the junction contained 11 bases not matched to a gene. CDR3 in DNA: TGTGCCAGCAGCTTCCGAGGGACAGGGCCCCTGAACACTGAAGCTTTCTTT. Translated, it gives CASSFRGTGPLNTEAFF.

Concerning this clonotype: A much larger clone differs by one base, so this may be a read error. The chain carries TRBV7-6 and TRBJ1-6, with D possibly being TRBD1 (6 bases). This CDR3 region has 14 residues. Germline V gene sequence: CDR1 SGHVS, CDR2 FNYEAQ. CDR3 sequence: CASSTGTYNSPFHF. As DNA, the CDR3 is TGTGCCAGCAGCACAGGGACCTATAATTCACCCTTCCACTTT.

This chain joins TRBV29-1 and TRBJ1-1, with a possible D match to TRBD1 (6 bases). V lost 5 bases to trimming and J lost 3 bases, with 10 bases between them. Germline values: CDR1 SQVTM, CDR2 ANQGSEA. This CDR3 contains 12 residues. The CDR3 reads CSVSGEDTEAFF. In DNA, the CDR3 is TGCAGCGTTTCAGGGGAAGACACTGAAGCTTTCTTT.